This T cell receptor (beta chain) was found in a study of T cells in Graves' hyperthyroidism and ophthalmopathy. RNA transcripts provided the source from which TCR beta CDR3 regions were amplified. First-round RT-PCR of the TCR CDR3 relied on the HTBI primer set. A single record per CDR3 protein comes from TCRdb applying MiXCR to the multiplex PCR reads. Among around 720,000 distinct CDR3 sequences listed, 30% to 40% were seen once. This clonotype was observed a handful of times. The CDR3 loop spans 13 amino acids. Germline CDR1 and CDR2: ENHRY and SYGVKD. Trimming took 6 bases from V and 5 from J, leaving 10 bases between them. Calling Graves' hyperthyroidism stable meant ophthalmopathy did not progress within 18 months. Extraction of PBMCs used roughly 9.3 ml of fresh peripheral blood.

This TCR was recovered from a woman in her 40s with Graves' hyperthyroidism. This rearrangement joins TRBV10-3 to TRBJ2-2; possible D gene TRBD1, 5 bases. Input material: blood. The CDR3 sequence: CAISPTVTGELFF. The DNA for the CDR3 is TGTGCCATCAGCCCGACAGTTACCGGGGAGCTGTTTTTT.